The 17 T cell receptor beta chains reported below all come from one sample, sequenced in a study of beta chain features in type 1 diabetes. Their antigen targets remain unknown. Study-level findings and limits: When Type 1 diabetes patients were examined, their TCRB CDR3s proved moderately but significantly shorter in all four CD4+ subsets.

Expressed TCRB transcripts got sequenced, as all isolated RNA was reverse transcribed. The data were produced by immunoSEQ multiplex PCR, yet TCRdb's version contains in-frame clones alone and is incomplete. The sample has approximately 170,000 clones; about 7.8% are singletons. The specimen sequenced was central memory CD4+ T cells from blood. The source is a middle-aged woman with type 1 diabetes.

V and J are TRBV5-1 and TRBJ1-1, with D uncertain. Germline V lookup: CDR1 SGHRS, CDR2 YFSETQ. CDR3 length: 11 residues. Trimming pared 5 bases from V and 6 bases from J, leaving 8 bases between. The CDR3 region is CASRRAAEAFF. CDR3 DNA sequence: TGCGCCAGCAGGAGGGCAGCTGAAGCTTTCTTT.

This sequence joins TRBV18 and TRBJ1-5, with TRBD1 matching 7 bases. Germline CDR1 is KGHSH and CDR2 is LQKENI. The CDR3 totals 14 residues. Trimming took 5 bases from V and 5 from J; bases not matched to a gene: 6. The CDR3 DNA follows: TGTGCCAGCTCAGAGGGGGCCGGGGATCAGCCCCAGCATTTT. Translated, it gives CASSEGAGDQPQHF.

This clone has more than one count but fewer than ten. The gene calls are TRBV11-1 and TRBJ1-6; D is unresolved. This CDR3 has 14 amino acids. CDR1 is SGHAT, CDR2 FQDESV, per germline (reference sequence). V lost 3 bases and J lost 9, with 12 bases in between. The CDR3 DNA reads as TGTGCCAGCAGCTTTTTGGGTAGCGGTTCACCCCTCCACTTT. Translation gives CASSFLGSGSPLHF.

The CDR3 protein is CASSLGDWGSNQPQHF. The CDR3 nucleotides are TGCGCCAGCAGCTTGGGGGACTGGGGGAGCAATCAGCCCCAGCATTTT. The chain combines TRBV5-1 with TRBJ1-5, with D tentatively TRBD1 (5 bases). Between the trimmed V and J ends, which lost 0 bases and 1 base, there was a span of 11 bases. From germline, CDR1 is SGHRS and CDR2 YFSETQ. CDR3 length: 16 residues.

The sample holds a few counts of this clone. The rearrangement joins TRBV18 to TRBJ2-6, with D possibly being TRBD1 (5 bases). Germline CDR1 reads KGHSH; CDR2 reads LQKENI. V shed 4 bases and J shed 4 bases, with 8 bases lying between them. There are 14 residues in the CDR3. The CDR3 DNA reads as TGTGCCAGCTCACTCAGGGCCGGGGCCAACGTCCTGACTTTC. Encoded protein: CASSLRAGANVLTF.

The table lists this clone with a few counts. The chain couples TRBV7-7 to TRBJ2-7; 8 nucleotides match TRBD1. Germline V lookup: CDR1 SSHAT, CDR2 FNYEAQ (reference sequence). The CDR3 runs 13 residues. Trimming removed 3 bases from V and 6 bases from J; junction bases left unmatched: 4. As DNA, the CDR3 is TGTGCCAGCAGCTTTGACAGGGGCAGCGAGCAGTACTTC. Translation gives CASSFDRGSEQYF. Looking up the rest from reference TRBV7-7 and TRBJ2-7 gives the full variable domain: GAGVSQSPRYKVTKRGQDVTLRCDPISSHATLYWYQQALGQGPEFLTYFNYEAQPDKSGLPSDRFSAERPEGSISTLTIQRTEQRDSAMYRCASSFDRGSEQYFGPGTRLTVT.

There are a few counts of this clone. V is TRBV28 and J is TRBJ1-2; 10 bases map to TRBD1. The germline V gene encodes CDR1 MDHEN and CDR2 SYDVKM. This CDR3 comprises 17 residues. Unmatched junction bases numbered 12, after V lost 6 bases and J lost 2 bases. The CDR3 bases are TGTGCCAGCAGCCCCGCCGGGACAGGGGTTCGGAACTATGGCTACACCTTC. It yields the protein CASSPAGTGVRNYGYTF.

CDR3 sequence reads: CASMTSGIRGEQFF. In DNA form, the CDR3 reads TGTGCCAGCATGACTAGCGGGATAAGGGGTGAGCAGTTCTTC. The chain employs TRBV28 and TRBJ2-1; 11 bases agree with TRBD2. The CDR3 is made up of 14 amino acids. Looked up from germline, CDR1 is MDHEN and CDR2 is SYDVKM. Trimming took 7 bases from V and 9 from J; bases not matched to a gene: 8.

This clone has just a few counts. The chain employs TRBV9 and TRBJ2-7, with D tentatively TRBD1 (6 bases). Germline CDR1 SGDLS, CDR2 YYNGEE. V gave up 0 bases and J gave up 1 base, with 11 bases separating them. CDR3 length: 15 amino acids. For the CDR3, the DNA is TGTGCCAGCAGCGTAGAGGGGGACGCTTCCTACGAGCAGTACTTC. This gives the protein CASSVEGDASYEQYF. Using reference TRBV9 and TRBJ2-7 for the parts outside the CDR3, the full variable domain is DSGVTQTPKHLITATGQRVTLRCSPRSGDLSVYWYQQSLDQGLQFLIQYYNGEERAKGNILERFSAQQFPDLHSELNLSSLELGDSALYFCASSVEGDASYEQYFGPGTRLTVT.

The V call is TRBV7-2, the J call TRBJ1-6; D possibly corresponds to TRBD1 (6 bases). Trimming cost V 5 bases and J 14 bases, with 19 bases left between them. CDR3 size: 14 residues. Germline loops: CDR1 SGHTA, CDR2 FQGNSA. The CDR3 protein is CASSPWTARGTLHF. CDR3 in DNA: TGTGCCAGCAGCCCTTGGACAGCCCGAGGCACCCTCCACTTT.

This clone was counted a few times. The chain carries TRBV5-1 and TRBJ1-2; tentatively, D is TRBD1 (5 bases). CDR1 SGHRS and CDR2 YFSETQ come from the germline V gene. With 4 bases removed from V and 3 bases from J, the gap between germline ends came to 16 bases. The CDR3 runs to 15 residues. CDR3 nucleotides: TGCGCCAGCAGCCCGGGGGATACAGATTACTATGGCTACACCTTC. It specifies CASSPGDTDYYGYTF.

A few counts support this clone. V and J are TRBV18 and TRBJ1-1; D is possibly TRBD1 (6 bases). CDR3 length: 15 amino acids. The V and J ends lost 3 bases and 1 base respectively, with 12 bases between them. Germline V lookup: CDR1 KGHSH, CDR2 LQKENI. Here the CDR3 DNA reads TGTGCCAGCTCACCGGGGGCAGGGCCGAACACTGAAGCTTTCTTT. Translating it yields CASSPGAGPNTEAFF.

This clone was seen only a few times. V usage is TRBV28 and J usage is TRBJ2-5; 7 nucleotides agree with TRBD2. The CDR3 sequence is 13 residues long. V lost 6 bases, J lost 5 bases, and 6 bases stayed unmatched. CDR1 is MDHEN and CDR2 is SYDVKM in the germline V gene. CDR3 in DNA: TGTGCCAGCAGCCAGAGCGGGGAGGAGACCCAGTACTTC. Protein product: CASSQSGEETQYF. The entire variable domain, with the rest obtained from reference TRBV28 and TRBJ2-5, is as follows: DVKVTQSSRYLVKRTGEKVFLECVQDMDHENMFWYRQDPGLGLRLIYFSYDVKMKEKGDIPEGYSVSREKKERFSLILESASTNQTSMYLCASSQSGEETQYFGPGTRLLVL.

This clone has a handful of counts. The V call is TRBV18, the J call TRBJ1-5; weak D call: TRBD1 (6 bases). V dropped 6 bases and J dropped 9 bases, with 21 bases sitting between them. This CDR3 comprises 15 residues. From germline, CDR1 is KGHSH and CDR2 LQKENI. CDR3 sequence: CASSLQGSFEMPQHF. DNA for the CDR3: TGTGCCAGCTCTCTCCAGGGGAGTTTTGAGATGCCCCAGCATTTT.

The chain links TRBV19 to TRBJ1-4; weak D call: TRBD1 (6 bases). Germline assignment: CDR1 LNHDA and CDR2 SQIVND (reference sequence). The CDR3 loop spans 14 amino acids. V dropped 5 bases and J dropped 10 bases, with 17 bases sitting between them. The CDR3 region has the DNA TGTGCCAGTAGTTCGAAACAGGGAACCGGAAAACTGTTTTTT. Protein sequence: CASSSKQGTGKLFF.

The rearrangement uses TRBV27 and TRBJ2-7; a possible D gene is TRBD1 (6 bases). Per germline, CDR1 MNHEY and CDR2 SMNVEV (reference sequence). The CDR3 runs to 16 residues. Trimming took off 5 bases at V and 0 bases at J, with 17 bases between the two ends. CDR3: CASSPWSGDNSYEQYF. The CDR3 bases are TGTGCCAGCAGTCCCTGGTCAGGGGATAACTCCTACGAGCAGTACTTC.

The chain carries TRBV30 and TRBJ1-1, with D possibly being TRBD1 (6 bases). V lost 2 bases and J 2 bases, leaving 9 bases between the germline ends. Germline V gene sequence: CDR1 GTSNPN, CDR2 SVGIG (reference sequence). This CDR3 contains 13 residues. The CDR3 DNA sequence: TGTGCCTGGAGTCGGACAGCCAACACTGAAGCTTTCTTT. It is translated as CAWSRTANTEAFF. The complete variable domain, with remaining parts taken from reference TRBV30 and TRBJ1-1, reads SQTIHQWPATLVQPVGSPLSLECTVEGTSNPNLYWYRQAAGRGLQLLFYSVGIGQISSEVPQNLSASRPQDRQFILSSKKLLLSDSGFYLCAWSRTANTEAFFGQGTRLTVV.